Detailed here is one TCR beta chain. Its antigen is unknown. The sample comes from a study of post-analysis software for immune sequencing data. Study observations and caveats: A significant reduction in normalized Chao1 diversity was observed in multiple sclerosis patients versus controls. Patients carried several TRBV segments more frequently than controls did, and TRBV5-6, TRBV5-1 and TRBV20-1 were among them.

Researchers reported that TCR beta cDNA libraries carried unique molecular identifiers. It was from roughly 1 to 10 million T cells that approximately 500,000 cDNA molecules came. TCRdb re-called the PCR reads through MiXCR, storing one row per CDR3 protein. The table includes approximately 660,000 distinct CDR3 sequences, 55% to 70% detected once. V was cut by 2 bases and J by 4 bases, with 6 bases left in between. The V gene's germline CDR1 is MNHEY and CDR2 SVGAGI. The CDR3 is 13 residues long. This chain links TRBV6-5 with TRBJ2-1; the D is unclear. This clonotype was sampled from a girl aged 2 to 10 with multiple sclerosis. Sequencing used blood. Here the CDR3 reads CASSYERYNEQFF. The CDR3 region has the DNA TGTGCCAGCAGTTACGAAAGGTACAATGAGCAGTTCTTC.